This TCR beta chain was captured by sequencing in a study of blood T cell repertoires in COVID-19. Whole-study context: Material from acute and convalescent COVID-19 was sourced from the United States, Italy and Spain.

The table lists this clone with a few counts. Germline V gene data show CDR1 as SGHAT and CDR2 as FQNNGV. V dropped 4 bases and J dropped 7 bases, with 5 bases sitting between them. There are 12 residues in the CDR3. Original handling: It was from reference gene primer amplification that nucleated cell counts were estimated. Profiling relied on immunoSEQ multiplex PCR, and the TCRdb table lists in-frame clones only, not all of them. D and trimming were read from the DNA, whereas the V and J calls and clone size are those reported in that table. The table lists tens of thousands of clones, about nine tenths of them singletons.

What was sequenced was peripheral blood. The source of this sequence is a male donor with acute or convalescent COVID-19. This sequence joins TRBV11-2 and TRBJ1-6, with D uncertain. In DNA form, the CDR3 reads TGTGCCAGCAGCTACCAGAATTCACCCCTCCACTTT. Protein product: CASSYQNSPLHF.